What follows are 28 T cell receptor beta chains derived from one specimen sequenced in a study of neurological immune-mediated disorders. One entry per CDR3 protein, called by TCRdb with MiXCR from the 5' RACE reads. Found here are 80,000 to 95,000 distinct CDR3 sequences, around 3.5% of them singletons; the top ten hold about 3%. Input material: PBMCs. Receptor source: a woman in her fifties or sixties with multiple sclerosis.

This clonotype came up many times. The V call is TRBV29-1, the J call TRBJ2-6, with 10 nucleotides matching TRBD1. V trimming: 7 bases; J trimming: 2 bases; junction bases outside the gene matches: 11. The germline gives CDR1 SQVTM, CDR2 ANQGSEA. The CDR3 has 17 amino acids. The CDR3 bases are TGCAGCGCAAAGGGGGACAGGGGCGCCCCTGGGGCCAACGTCCTGACTTTC. It is translated as CSAKGDRGAPGANVLTF.

The V and J genes are TRBV20-1 and TRBJ1-1; no reliable D call. This CDR3 contains 14 residues. V gave up 0 bases and J gave up 1 base, with 9 bases separating them. Germline values: CDR1 DFQATT, CDR2 SNEGSKA (reference sequence). CDR3 nucleotides: TGCAGTGCTAGAGATCCCAGGACGAACACTGAAGCTTTCTTT. Translating it yields CSARDPRTNTEAFF.

This clonotype has ten or more counts. CDR3 DNA sequence: TGCAGTGCTAGGAGACCCCCGGCTAGCGGGGGTTCCTACAATGAGCAGTTCTTC. Its translation is CSARRPPASGGSYNEQFF. This chain links TRBV20-1 with TRBJ2-1, with TRBD2 identical over 10 bases. Trimming took 3 bases from V and 1 from J; bases not matched to a gene: 12. Germline V gene sequence: CDR1 DFQATT, CDR2 SNEGSKA (reference sequence). The CDR3 contains 18 residues.

This clonotype was detected many times. The chain combines TRBV11-1 with TRBJ2-7; D remains unclear. Germline assignment: CDR1 SGHAT and CDR2 FQDESV (reference sequence). The CDR3 runs 13 residues. The ends were cut back, 2 bases at V and 9 bases at J, with 14 bases in the middle. CDR3 region: CASSLRSRSGQYF. The CDR3 DNA reads TGTGCCAGCAGCTTACGGTCACGATCTGGGCAGTACTTC.

This clonotype was detected ten times or more. The chain links TRBV12-3 or TRBV12-4 to TRBJ1-5, with 7 bases that match TRBD1. V trimming: 0 bases; J trimming: 5 bases; junction bases outside the gene matches: 1. This CDR3 spans 14 amino acids. The CDR3 loop reads CASSLAGGDQPQHF. The CDR3 DNA reads TGTGCCAGCAGTTTAGCAGGGGGCGATCAGCCCCAGCATTTT.

This clonotype was seen repeatedly, ten times or more. The rearrangement links TRBV2 to TRBJ2-2; TRBD1 aligns across 8 bases. The germline CDR1 and CDR2 sequences are SNHLY and FYNNEI. This CDR3 has 14 amino acids. J was trimmed by 4 bases and V by 4 bases; bases with no gene match: 2. CDR3 loop: CASSGTGFTGELFF. The DNA of the CDR3 is TGTGCCAGCAGTGGGACAGGGTTCACCGGGGAGCTGTTTTTT. The entire variable domain, with the rest obtained from reference TRBV2 and TRBJ2-2, is as follows: EPEVTQTPSHQVTQMGQEVILRCVPISNHLYFYWYRQILGQKVEFLVSFYNNEISEKSEIFDDQFSVERPDGSNFTLKIRSTKLEDSAMYFCASSGTGFTGELFFGEGSRLTVL.

This clonotype was seen many times. The chain employs TRBV20-1 and TRBJ2-2; TRBD2 matches 13 bases. The CDR3 runs 15 residues. Unmatched junction bases numbered 5, after V lost 4 bases and J lost 6 bases. The germline V gene encodes CDR1 DFQATT and CDR2 SNEGSKA (reference sequence). Written as DNA, the CDR3 is TGCAGTGCTACCGGAGGACTAGCGGGGGCCGGGGAGCTGTTTTTT. Protein: CSATGGLAGAGELFF.

This clonotype came up many times. V usage is TRBV5-5 and J usage is TRBJ2-7; D unresolved. Germline loops: CDR1 SGHKS, CDR2 YYEKEE (reference sequence). This CDR3 is 14 amino acids long. V was shortened by 1 base and J by 5 bases, with 13 bases between the two germline ends. The CDR3 DNA reads as TGTGCCAGCAGCTTGATGATGTTCTGGGACGAGCAGTACTTC. As protein: CASSLMMFWDEQYF.

There are many counts of this clonotype. J is TRBJ1-1 and V is TRBV3-1, with 7 bases identical to TRBD1. The CDR3 runs 15 residues. With 5 bases clipped from V and 4 bases from J, the junction kept 10 bases outside the gene matches. Germline loops: CDR1 LGHDT, CDR2 YNNKEL (reference sequence). Written as DNA, the CDR3 is TGTGCCAGCAGCGGCGACAGGGAGGCGGTCACTGAAGCTTTCTTT. It encodes CASSGDREAVTEAFF.

At least ten counts were recorded for this clonotype. The V gene is TRBV20-1, the J gene TRBJ1-6; D unclear. CDR1 DFQATT and CDR2 SNEGSKA come from the germline V gene (reference sequence). The CDR3 contains 15 residues. V was clipped by 3 bases and J by 1 base, with 10 bases between them. The CDR3 reads CSARVDGSYNSPLHF. The CDR3 nucleotides read TGCAGTGCTAGGGTTGATGGGTCCTATAATTCACCCCTCCACTTT.

This clonotype has just a few counts. V is TRBV3-1 and J is TRBJ1-4; D is unclear. CDR1 and CDR2 from the germline V gene are LGHDT and YNNKEL (reference sequence). The CDR3 sequence is 13 residues long. Trimming left V 1 base short and J 8 bases short, with 8 bases between. The CDR3 is CASSQVGTEKLFF. CDR3 bases: TGTGCCAGCAGCCAAGTAGGTACGGAAAAACTGTTTTTT.

This clonotype was counted many times. The CDR3 region has the DNA TGTGCCAGCAGCCCCGGGGGACTAGCGAATAATGAGCAGTTCTTC. Translation: CASSPGGLANNEQFF. V is TRBV5-4 and J is TRBJ2-1; 10 bases agree with TRBD2. Germline assignment: CDR1 SGHNT and CDR2 YYREEE (reference sequence). The trim removed 4 bases at V and 7 bases at J, leaving 8 bases unmatched. The CDR3 covers 15 residues.

This clonotype was found a few times. The chain carries TRBV18 and TRBJ1-5; the D is unclear. V was clipped by 4 bases and J by 3 bases, with 16 bases between them. Germline CDR1 KGHSH, CDR2 LQKENI. This CDR3 is built from 16 residues. In DNA form, the CDR3 reads TGTGCCAGCTCACTTAACAACAAGGCCCTCAATCAGCCCCAGCATTTT. Translation gives CASSLNNKALNQPQHF.

In this sample, this clonotype turned up many times. V usage is TRBV7-9 and J usage is TRBJ2-2; possible D gene TRBD2, 5 bases. The germline V gene encodes CDR1 SEHNR and CDR2 FQNEAQ (reference sequence). V lost 7 bases, J lost 2 bases, and 20 bases lay in between. The CDR3 spans 17 residues. DNA of the CDR3: TGTGCCAGCACCCACGGAGGAGGCAGAGCAAACACCGGGGAGCTGTTTTTT. It yields the protein CASTHGGGRANTGELFF.

This clonotype was seen many times. V usage is TRBV11-2 and J usage is TRBJ2-7; 7 bases line up with TRBD1. V shed 3 bases, J shed 6 bases, and the junction held 2 bases outside the gene matches. The CDR3 is 12 residues long. The germline gives CDR1 SGHAT, CDR2 FQNNGV. Here the CDR3 reads CASSFAGGEQYF. The CDR3 DNA sequence: TGTGCCAGCAGCTTCGCAGGGGGCGAGCAGTACTTC.

This clonotype was recorded many times. The J gene is TRBJ1-5, the V gene TRBV7-3, with a tentative D call TRBD1 (5 bases). V was cut by 3 bases and J by 1 base, with 19 bases left in between. CDR1 SGHTA and CDR2 FQGTGA come from the germline V gene. The CDR3 runs 18 residues. The CDR3 protein is CASSFLTSGGISNQPQHF. The CDR3 bases are TGTGCCAGCAGCTTCTTAACGAGTGGGGGGATCAGCAATCAGCCCCAGCATTTT.

Ten or more counts support this clonotype. The chain combines TRBV12-3 or TRBV12-4 with TRBJ1-2; 8 nucleotides agree with TRBD1. This CDR3 is 15 amino acids long. Trimming at V came to 5 bases and at J to 5 bases, leaving 10 bases not matched to a gene. DNA of the CDR3: TGTGCCAGCAGTCTTGGACAGGGTGAATATTATGGCTACACCTTC. Protein product: CASSLGQGEYYGYTF.

This clonotype was counted ten times or more. The chain joins TRBV6-6 to TRBJ2-7, with TRBD1 identical over 9 bases. The CDR3 is 14 residues long. Germline loops: CDR1 MNHNY, CDR2 SVGAGI (reference sequence). V shed 6 bases, J shed 5 bases, and the junction held 8 bases outside the gene matches. In DNA, the CDR3 is TGTGCCAGCAGCTTCCGGGACAGGGCCCACGAGCAGTACTTC. It specifies CASSFRDRAHEQYF.

In its sample, this clonotype was seen many times. The V gene is TRBV7-3, the J gene TRBJ1-6; 7 positions match TRBD1. CDR1 SGHTA and CDR2 FQGTGA come from the germline V gene. V lost 5 bases and J lost 10; bases outside the gene matches: 5. The CDR3 is made up of 13 amino acids. The CDR3 here is CASSIRGGSPLHF. DNA of the CDR3: TGTGCCAGCAGCATCAGGGGGGGGTCACCCCTCCACTTT.

This clonotype was detected ten times or more. The rearrangement links TRBV6-2 or TRBV6-3 to TRBJ2-7; no firm D call. The germline V and J ends were trimmed by 7 bases and 3 bases, with 13 bases remaining between them. The V gene's germline CDR1 is MNHEY and CDR2 SVGEGT. The CDR3 is 13 amino acids. The CDR3: CASIGWQYYEQYF. The CDR3 region has the DNA TGTGCCAGCATCGGTTGGCAGTACTACGAGCAGTACTTC.

At least ten counts were recorded for this clonotype. V and J are TRBV5-1 and TRBJ1-2, with TRBD1 as a possible D gene (5 bases). CDR3 size: 13 residues. The germline gives CDR1 SGHRS, CDR2 YFSETQ. V was cut by 2 bases and J by 4 bases, with 9 bases left in between. CDR3 in amino acids: CASSFRGGYGYTF. The CDR3 DNA reads TGCGCCAGCAGCTTTCGGGGGGGCTATGGCTACACCTTC. Complete variable domain (other parts from reference TRBV5-1 and TRBJ1-2): KAGVTQTPRYLIKTRGQQVTLSCSPISGHRSVSWYQQTPGQGLQFLFEYFSETQRNKGNFPGRFSGRQFSNSRSEMNVSTLELGDSALYLCASSFRGGYGYTFGSGTRLTVV.

This clonotype has at least ten counts. The chain couples TRBV7-9 to TRBJ1-2; TRBD1 might be the D (5 bases). The germline V gene encodes CDR1 SEHNR and CDR2 FQNEAQ (reference sequence). Trimming stripped 7 bases from V and 2 bases from J, with 14 bases between. The CDR3 consists of 14 residues. The CDR3: CASTGETANYGYTF. The CDR3 DNA reads TGTGCCAGCACGGGGGAGACAGCCAACTATGGCTACACCTTC.

This clonotype was recorded a few times. This chain uses TRBV9 with TRBJ1-1; D is ambiguous. V was trimmed by 0 bases and J by 7 bases, leaving 13 bases between them. The germline V gene has CDR1 SGDLS and CDR2 YYNGEE. The CDR3 runs to 14 residues. Written as DNA, the CDR3 is TGTGCCAGCAGCGTAGTAGGGAGTGTCGATGAAGCTTTCTTT. Translated: CASSVVGSVDEAFF.

With regard to this clonotype: The junction differs from germline at one of its ends, possibly a read error. The J gene is TRBJ1-5, the V gene TRBV6-2 or TRBV6-3, with D perhaps TRBD1 (5 bases). Germline V gives CDR1 MNHEY, CDR2 SVGEGT. This CDR3 spans 14 amino acids. Here the CDR3 reads CASSTGQTNKTQNF. CDR3 DNA sequence: TGTGCCAGCAGTACCGGACAAACCAATAAGACCCAGAATTTT.

This clonotype has a count of ten or more. The rearrangement links TRBV10-3 to TRBJ1-2; 9 bases are a match to TRBD1. This CDR3 spans 13 amino acids. The trim removed 11 bases at V and 8 bases at J, leaving 12 bases unmatched. Per the germline V gene, CDR1 is ENHRY and CDR2 is SYGVKD. Written as DNA, the CDR3 is TGTGCCCACCGGGACCACAGGGGGCTCGGCTACACCTTC. This gives the protein CAHRDHRGLGYTF.

This clonotype has at least ten counts. The chain has TRBV5-1 and TRBJ1-5, with 7 positions matching TRBD1. This CDR3 is 15 amino acids long. CDR1 is SGHRS, CDR2 YFSETQ, per germline. With V trimmed by 0 bases and J by 7 bases, 7 bases remained unmatched. The CDR3 DNA follows: TGCGCCAGCAGCTTGGCTGGGGACAGCTGGCAGCCCCAGCATTTT. This translates into CASSLAGDSWQPQHF. Full variable domain (missing parts from reference TRBV5-1 and TRBJ1-5): KAGVTQTPRYLIKTRGQQVTLSCSPISGHRSVSWYQQTPGQGLQFLFEYFSETQRNKGNFPGRFSGRQFSNSRSEMNVSTLELGDSALYLCASSLAGDSWQPQHFGDGTRLSIL.

This clonotype appeared many times. The rearrangement links TRBV5-6 to TRBJ2-5; 10 nucleotides match TRBD2. Trimming at V came to 3 bases and at J to 4 bases, leaving 12 bases not matched to a gene. The germline V gene has CDR1 SGHDT and CDR2 YYEEEE. The length of the CDR3 is 17 residues. CDR3 protein: CASSSPIRLAGAETQYF. The DNA for the CDR3 is TGTGCCAGCAGCTCACCCATCAGACTAGCGGGTGCAGAGACCCAGTACTTC.

This clonotype occurred many times. The J gene is TRBJ1-2, the V gene TRBV20-1; D gene uncertain. CDR3 length equals 12 residues. Trimming took off 6 bases at V and 3 bases at J, with 11 bases between the two ends. Germline lookup yields CDR1 DFQATT and CDR2 SNEGSKA (reference sequence). CDR3 amino acids: CSAVPEDYGYTF. The CDR3 DNA reads as TGCAGTGCCGTACCGGAGGACTATGGCTACACCTTC.